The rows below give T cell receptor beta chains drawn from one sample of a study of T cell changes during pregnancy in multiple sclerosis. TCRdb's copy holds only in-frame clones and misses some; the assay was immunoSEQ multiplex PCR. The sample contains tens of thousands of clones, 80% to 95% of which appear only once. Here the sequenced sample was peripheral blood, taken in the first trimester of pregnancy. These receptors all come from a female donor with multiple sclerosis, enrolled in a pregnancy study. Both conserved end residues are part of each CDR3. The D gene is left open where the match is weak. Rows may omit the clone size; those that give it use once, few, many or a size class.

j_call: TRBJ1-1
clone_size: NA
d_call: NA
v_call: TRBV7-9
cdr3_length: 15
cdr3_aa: CASSLVTGRGTEAFF
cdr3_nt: TGTGCCAGCAGCTTAGTAACAGGGAGAGGGACTGAAGCTTTCTTT

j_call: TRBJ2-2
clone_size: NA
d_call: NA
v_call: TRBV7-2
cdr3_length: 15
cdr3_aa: CASSLGLANTGELFF
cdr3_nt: TGTGCCAGCAGCTTAGGGCTAGCAAACACCGGGGAGCTGTTTTTT

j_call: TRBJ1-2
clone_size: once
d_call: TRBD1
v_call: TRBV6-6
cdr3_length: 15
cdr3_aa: CASSSPGTANYGYTF
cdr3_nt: TGTGCCAGCAGTTCCCCCGGGACAGCTAACTATGGCTACACCTTC

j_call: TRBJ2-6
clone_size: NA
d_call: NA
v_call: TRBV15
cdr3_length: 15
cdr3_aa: CATSPTTVLRNVLTF
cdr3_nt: TGTGCCACCAGCCCAACGACAGTTCTCCGTAACGTCCTGACTTTC

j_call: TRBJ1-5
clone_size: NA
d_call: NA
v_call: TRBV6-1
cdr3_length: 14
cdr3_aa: CASTMVYSNQPQHF
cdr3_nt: TGTGCCAGCACTATGGTTTATAGCAATCAGCCCCAGCATTTT

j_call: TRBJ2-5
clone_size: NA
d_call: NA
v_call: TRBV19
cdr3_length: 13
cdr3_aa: CASRDTPGETQYF
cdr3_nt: TGTGCCAGTCGGGACACTCCCGGGGAGACCCAGTACTTC

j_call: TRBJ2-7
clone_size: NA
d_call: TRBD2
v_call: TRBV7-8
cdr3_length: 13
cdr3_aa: CASSLFTSDEQYF
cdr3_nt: TGTGCCAGCAGCTTATTCACTAGCGACGAGCAGTACTTC

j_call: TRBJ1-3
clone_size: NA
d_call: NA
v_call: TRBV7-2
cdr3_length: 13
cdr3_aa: CASSLDRGNTIYF
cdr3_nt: TGTGCCAGCAGCTTAGATCGTGGAAACACCATATATTTT

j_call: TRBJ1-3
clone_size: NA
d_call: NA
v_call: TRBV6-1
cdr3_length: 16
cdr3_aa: CASSEAADYSGNTIYF
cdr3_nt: TGTGCCAGCAGTGAAGCGGCGGATTACTCTGGAAACACCATATATTTT

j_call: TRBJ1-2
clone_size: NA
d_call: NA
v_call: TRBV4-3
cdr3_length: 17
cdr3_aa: CASSQEDWDYGNYGYTF
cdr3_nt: TGCGCCAGCAGCCAAGAGGATTGGGACTACGGTAATTATGGCTACACCTTC

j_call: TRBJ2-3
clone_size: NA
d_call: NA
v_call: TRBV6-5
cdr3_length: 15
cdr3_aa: CASTSPRGGTDTQYF
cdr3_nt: TGTGCCAGCACTTCTCCGCGGGGCGGCACAGATACGCAGTATTTT

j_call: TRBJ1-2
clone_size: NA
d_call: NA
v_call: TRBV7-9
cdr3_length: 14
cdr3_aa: CASSPLGWSYGYTF
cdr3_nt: TGTGCCAGCAGCCCCCTCGGGTGGAGCTATGGCTACACCTTC

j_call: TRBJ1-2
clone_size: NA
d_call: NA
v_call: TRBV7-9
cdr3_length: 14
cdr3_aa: CASTLTRANYGYTF
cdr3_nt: TGTGCCAGCACACTAACCAGGGCCAACTATGGCTACACCTTC

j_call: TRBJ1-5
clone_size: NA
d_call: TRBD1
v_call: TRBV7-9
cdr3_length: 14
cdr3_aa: CASSLVGDSQPQHF
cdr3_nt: TGTGCCAGCAGCTTAGTAGGGGACAGTCAGCCCCAGCATTTT

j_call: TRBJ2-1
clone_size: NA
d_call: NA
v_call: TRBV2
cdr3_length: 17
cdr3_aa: CASSGGTTGESYNEQFF
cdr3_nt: TGTGCCAGCAGTGGGGGGACAACCGGTGAGTCCTACAATGAGCAGTTCTTC

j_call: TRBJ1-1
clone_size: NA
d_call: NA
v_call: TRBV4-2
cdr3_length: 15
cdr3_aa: CASSQETGRNAEAFF
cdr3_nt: TGTGCCAGCAGCCAAGAAACAGGGAGAAACGCTGAAGCTTTCTTT

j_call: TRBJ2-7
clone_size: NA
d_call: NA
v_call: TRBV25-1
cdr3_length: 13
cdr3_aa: CASSDSGFYEQYF
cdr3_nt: TGTGCCAGCAGTGATTCGGGTTTCTACGAGCAGTACTTC

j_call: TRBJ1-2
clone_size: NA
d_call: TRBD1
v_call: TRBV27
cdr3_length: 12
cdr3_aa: CASTTGRGGYTF
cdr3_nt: TGTGCCAGCACCACAGGCAGGGGGGGCTACACCTTC

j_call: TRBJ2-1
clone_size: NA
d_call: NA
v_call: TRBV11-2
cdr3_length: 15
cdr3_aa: CASSLNALLYNEQFF
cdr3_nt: TGTGCCAGCAGCTTAAACGCACTGTTATACAATGAGCAGTTCTTC

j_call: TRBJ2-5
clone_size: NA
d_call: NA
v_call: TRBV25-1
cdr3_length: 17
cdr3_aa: CASSARGGTVIRETQYF
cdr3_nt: TGTGCCAGCAGTGCCCGGGGGGGGACAGTGATACGGGAGACCCAGTACTTC

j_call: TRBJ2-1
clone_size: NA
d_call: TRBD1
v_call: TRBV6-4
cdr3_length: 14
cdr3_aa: CASSAGTGGHEQFF
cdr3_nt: TGTGCCAGCAGTGCCGGGACAGGGGGGCATGAGCAGTTCTTC

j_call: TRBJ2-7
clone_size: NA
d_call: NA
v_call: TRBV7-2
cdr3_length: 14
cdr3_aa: CASSSGVSSYEQYF
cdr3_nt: TGTGCCAGCAGCTCCGGGGTTAGCTCCTACGAGCAGTACTTC

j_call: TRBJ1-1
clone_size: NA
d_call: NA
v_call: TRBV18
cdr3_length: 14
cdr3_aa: CASSGGLMNTEAFF
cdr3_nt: TGTGCCAGCTCAGGGGGACTTATGAACACTGAAGCTTTCTTT

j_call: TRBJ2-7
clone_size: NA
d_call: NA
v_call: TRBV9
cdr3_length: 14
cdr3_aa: CASSVREVPYEQYF
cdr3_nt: TGTGCCAGCAGCGTCCGCGAGGTTCCCTACGAGCAGTACTTC

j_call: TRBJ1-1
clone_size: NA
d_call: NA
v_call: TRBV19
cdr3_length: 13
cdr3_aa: CASSSGMYGEAFF
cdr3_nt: TGTGCCAGTAGTTCAGGGATGTATGGTGAAGCTTTCTTT

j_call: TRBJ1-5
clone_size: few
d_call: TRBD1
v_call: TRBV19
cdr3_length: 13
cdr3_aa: CATRGIGNQPQHF
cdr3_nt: TGTGCCACCAGGGGGATAGGGAATCAGCCCCAGCATTTT

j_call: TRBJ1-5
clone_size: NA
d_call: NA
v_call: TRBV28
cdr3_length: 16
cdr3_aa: CASSLGAGTAVSPQHF
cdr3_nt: TGTGCCAGCAGTTTAGGGGCAGGAACAGCCGTCAGCCCCCAGCATTTT

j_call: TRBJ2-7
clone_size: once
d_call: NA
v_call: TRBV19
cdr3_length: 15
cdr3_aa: CASSMGGGAGYEQYF
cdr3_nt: TGTGCCAGTAGTATGGGTGGGGGGGCCGGCTACGAGCAGTACTTC

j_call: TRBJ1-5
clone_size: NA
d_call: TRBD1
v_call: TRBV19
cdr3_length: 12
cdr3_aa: CASWDRGQPQHF
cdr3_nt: TGTGCCAGTTGGGACAGAGGCCAGCCCCAGCATTTT

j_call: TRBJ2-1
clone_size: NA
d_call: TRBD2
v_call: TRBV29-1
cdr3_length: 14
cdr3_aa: CSAHSGLSKGEQFF
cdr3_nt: TGCAGCGCTCATAGCGGGCTCTCAAAGGGGGAGCAGTTCTTC

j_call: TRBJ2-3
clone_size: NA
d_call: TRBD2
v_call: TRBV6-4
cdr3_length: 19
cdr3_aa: CASSDSPLAGAPRGYTQYF
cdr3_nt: TGTGCCAGCAGTGACTCTCCACTAGCGGGGGCCCCCCGCGGATATACGCAGTATTTT

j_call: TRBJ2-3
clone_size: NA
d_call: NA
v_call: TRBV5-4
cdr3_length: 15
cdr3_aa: CASSREASSTDTQYF
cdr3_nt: TGTGCCAGCAGTCGTGAGGCGTCTAGCACAGATACGCAGTATTTT

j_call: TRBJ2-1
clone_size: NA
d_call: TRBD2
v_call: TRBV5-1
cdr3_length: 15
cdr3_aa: CASSRLAGDNNEQFF
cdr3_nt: TGCGCCAGCAGCCGACTAGCGGGGGACAACAATGAGCAGTTCTTC

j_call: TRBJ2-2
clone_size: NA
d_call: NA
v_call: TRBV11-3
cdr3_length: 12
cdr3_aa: CASNGGSGELFF
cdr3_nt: TGTGCCAGCAATGGGGGGTCCGGGGAGCTGTTTTTT

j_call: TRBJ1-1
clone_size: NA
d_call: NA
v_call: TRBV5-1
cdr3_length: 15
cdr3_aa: CASSLIGQQNTEAFF
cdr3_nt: TGCGCCAGCAGCTTGATCGGACAGCAGAACACTGAAGCTTTCTTT

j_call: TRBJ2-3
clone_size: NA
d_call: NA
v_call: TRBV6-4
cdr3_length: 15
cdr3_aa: CASSIQQGGTDTQYF
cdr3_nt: TGTGCCAGCAGTATTCAACAGGGGGGGACAGATACGCAGTATTTT

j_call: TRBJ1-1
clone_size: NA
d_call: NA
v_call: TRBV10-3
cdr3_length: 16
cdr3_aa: CAISTIGRTANTEAFF
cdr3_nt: TGTGCCATCAGTACCATTGGACGGACAGCGAACACTGAAGCTTTCTTT

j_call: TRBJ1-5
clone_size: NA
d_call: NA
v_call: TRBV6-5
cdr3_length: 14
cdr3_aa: CASSYSFGNQPQHF
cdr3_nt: TGTGCCAGCAGTTATTCATTTGGCAATCAGCCCCAGCATTTT

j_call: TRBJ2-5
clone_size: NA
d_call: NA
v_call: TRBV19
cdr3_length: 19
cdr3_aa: CASSLSSRLPRGYRETQYF
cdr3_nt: TGTGCCAGTAGTCTGTCTAGTCGGTTACCAAGGGGTTACCGAGAGACCCAGTACTTC

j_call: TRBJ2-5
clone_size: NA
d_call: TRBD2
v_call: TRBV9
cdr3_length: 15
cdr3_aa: CASSAGGGSQETQYF
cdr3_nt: TGTGCCAGCAGCGCGGGGGGAGGGAGCCAAGAGACCCAGTACTTC